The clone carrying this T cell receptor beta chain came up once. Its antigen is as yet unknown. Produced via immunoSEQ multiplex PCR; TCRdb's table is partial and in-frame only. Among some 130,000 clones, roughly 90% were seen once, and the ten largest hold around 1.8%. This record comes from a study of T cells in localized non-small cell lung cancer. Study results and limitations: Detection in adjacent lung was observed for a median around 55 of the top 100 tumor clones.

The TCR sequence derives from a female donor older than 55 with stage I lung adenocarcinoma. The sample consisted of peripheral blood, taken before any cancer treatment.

The CDR3, as DNA: TGCAGCGTTGAAATAGGGAGCACAGATACGCAGTATTTT. Protein: CSVEIGSTDTQYF. V usage is TRBV29-1 and J usage is TRBJ2-3; D is undetermined. This CDR3 is 13 amino acids long. Germline assignment: CDR1 SQVTM and CDR2 ANQGSEA. With 2 bases removed from V and 0 bases from J, the gap between germline ends came to 6 bases.